Following are 19 T cell receptor beta chains from one sample sequenced in a study of blood T cell repertoires in COVID-19 (dated by TCRdb to 2019 to 2021). The protocol used for the library was the immunoSEQ multiplex PCR assay. Not all clones reach the TCRdb copy of this immuneACCESS table, which keeps in-frame sequences only. Checked studies attribute under half of the gap to unresolved V genes and leave the rest unexplained. The sample has nearly 400,000 clones on record, over 85% of them singletons. About 1.7% of the sample is in the top ten clones. Sequencing input: PBMCs or T cells enriched from blood (not recorded which). The receptors derive from a woman under 40 who had recovered from COVID-19.

This chain connects TRBV19 to TRBJ1-1; a possible D gene is TRBD1 (5 bases). The germline V and J ends were trimmed by 10 bases and 5 bases, with 17 bases remaining between them. Germline V lookup: CDR1 LNHDA, CDR2 SQIVND (reference sequence). The CDR3 consists of 13 residues. The CDR3: CATSTVKGTEAFF. CDR3 DNA sequence: TGTGCCACTTCGACAGTCAAGGGGACTGAAGCTTTCTTT. Full variable domain (rest looked up from reference TRBV19 and TRBJ1-1): DGGITQSPKYLFRKEGQNVTLSCEQNLNHDAMYWYRQDPGQGLRLIYYSQIVNDFQKGDIAEGYSVSREKKESFPLTVTSAQKNPTAFYLCATSTVKGTEAFFGQGTRLTVV.

V and J are TRBV11-2 and TRBJ2-2; D possibly corresponds to TRBD2 (6 bases). Per germline, CDR1 SGHAT and CDR2 FQNNGV. The V end was cut by 2 bases, the J end by 7 bases, with 17 bases between. The CDR3 has 16 amino acids. CDR3 loop: CASSLFSGRRFGELFF. In DNA, the CDR3 is TGTGCCAGCAGCTTATTCAGCGGGCGAAGGTTCGGGGAGCTGTTTTTT.

The CDR3 region has the DNA TGTGCCAGCAGCGACAGGGGAGAGACCCAGTACTTC. Its translation: CASSDRGETQYF. J is TRBJ2-5 and V is TRBV2; 8 bases are shared with TRBD1. There are 12 residues in the CDR3. V trimming: 6 bases; J trimming: 4 bases; junction bases outside the gene matches: 1. CDR1 and CDR2 (germline): SNHLY, FYNNEI.

CDR3: CASSRQGEAFF. CDR3 DNA: TGTGCCAGCAGTCGACAGGGGGAAGCTTTCTTT. The V call is TRBV2, the J call TRBJ1-1; TRBD1 aligns across 8 bases. In germline, CDR1 is SNHLY, CDR2 FYNNEI. There are 11 residues in the CDR3. V was clipped by 5 bases and J by 8 bases; unmatched bases: 1. Drawing the rest from reference TRBV2 and TRBJ1-1, the complete variable domain is EPEVTQTPSHQVTQMGQEVILRCVPISNHLYFYWYRQILGQKVEFLVSFYNNEISEKSEIFDDQFSVERPDGSNFTLKIRSTKLEDSAMYFCASSRQGEAFFGQGTRLTVV.

CDR3 DNA sequence: TGTGCCAGCAGTGAAGGGAGCGGGAGGGGAAGTGAGCAGTTCTTC. Translating it yields CASSEGSGRGSEQFF. The rearrangement joins TRBV2 to TRBJ2-1, with 10 bases matching TRBD2. V gave up 1 base and J gave up 9 bases; unmatched junction bases: 6. The CDR3 length is 15 residues. Germline CDR1 is SNHLY and CDR2 is FYNNEI.

The chain carries TRBV15 and TRBJ2-7; maybe TRBD2 (6 bases). Germline V gene data show CDR1 as LNHNV and CDR2 as YYDKDF (reference sequence). The length of the CDR3 is 16 residues. Trimming pared 3 bases from V and 0 bases from J, leaving 15 bases between. The CDR3 region has the DNA TGTGCCACCAGCAGGGCCTCCGGGACTGGCTCCTACGAGCAGTACTTC. This codes for CATSRASGTGSYEQYF.

This sequence joins TRBV7-2 and TRBJ2-2; 9 bases fit TRBD1. CDR3 length: 17 residues. The V segment lost 3 bases and the J segment 5 bases; nucleotides outside the gene matches: 10. The germline V gene has CDR1 SGHTA and CDR2 FQGNSA. The CDR3 bases are TGTGCCAGCAGCTTCCCCCCGGGACAGGGTGGGACCGGGGAGCTGTTTTTT. Translated, it gives CASSFPPGQGGTGELFF.

In nucleotides, the CDR3 is TGTGCCAGCAGTTTATCGGCCCAGGGGTTTCATCAGCCCCAGCATTTT. Encoded protein: CASSLSAQGFHQPQHF. This rearrangement joins TRBV28 to TRBJ1-5; perhaps TRBD1 as D (6 bases). V was cut by 1 base and J by 5 bases, with 15 bases left in between. The germline gives CDR1 MDHEN, CDR2 SYDVKM. There are 16 residues in the CDR3. Filled out from reference TRBV28 and TRBJ1-5, the complete variable domain reads DVKVTQSSRYLVKRTGEKVFLECVQDMDHENMFWYRQDPGLGLRLIYFSYDVKMKEKGDIPEGYSVSREKKERFSLILESASTNQTSMYLCASSLSAQGFHQPQHFGDGTRLSIL.

The J gene is TRBJ1-2, the V gene TRBV29-1; D ambiguous. Trimming took 0 bases from V and 0 from J, leaving 11 bases between them. CDR3 length equals 15 residues. Per the germline V gene, CDR1 is SQVTM and CDR2 is ANQGSEA. The CDR3 bases are TGCAGCGTTGAAGATAAGCCAGGTGCTAACTATGGCTACACCTTC. Translated, it gives CSVEDKPGANYGYTF.

The rearrangement uses TRBV27 and TRBJ2-4; 8 bases agree with TRBD2. From germline, CDR1 is MNHEY and CDR2 SMNVEV (reference sequence). CDR3 length: 15 amino acids. With 6 bases clipped from V and 2 bases from J, the junction kept 6 bases outside the gene matches. The CDR3 spells CASSRGGLTKNIQYF. The CDR3 DNA follows: TGTGCCAGCAGCCGCGGGGGGCTGACCAAAAACATTCAGTACTTC.

As concerns this clone: Other DNA sequences in the sample encode the same CDR3. V usage is TRBV5-1 and J usage is TRBJ2-7; 8 bases fit TRBD2. Germline V gene lookup returns CDR1 SGHRS and CDR2 YFSETQ. The CDR3 spans 15 residues. V was pared by 0 bases and J by 2 bases, with 4 bases of the junction left unmatched. For the CDR3, the DNA is TGCGCCAGCAGCTTGGGCACTAGCGGAACCTACGAGCAGTACTTC. It specifies CASSLGTSGTYEQYF.

This chain's CDR3 is CASSSALAGNNEQFF. The CDR3 DNA sequence: TGTGCCAGCAGTTCCGCCCTAGCGGGAAACAATGAGCAGTTCTTC. The chain recombines TRBV28 with TRBJ2-1; 9 bases map to TRBD2. The J segment lost 5 bases and the V segment lost 4 bases, leaving 6 bases of the junction unmatched. CDR3 length: 15 residues. From germline, CDR1 is MDHEN and CDR2 SYDVKM.

The CDR3 region is CASSQFGGGEFYEQYF. The CDR3 coding sequence is TGCGCCAGCAGTCAATTTGGGGGGGGAGAATTCTACGAGCAGTACTTC. The genes are TRBV23-1 and TRBJ2-7, with 7 bases that match TRBD2. TRBV23-1 is designated an ORF whose function remains uncertain. V trimming: 1 base; J trimming: 3 bases; junction bases outside the gene matches: 9. The CDR3 runs to 16 residues.

This clone was recorded a few times. This chain connects TRBV9 to TRBJ2-1, with TRBD1 matching over 9 bases. J was trimmed by 4 bases and V by 0 bases; bases with no gene match: 11. The CDR3 has 18 residues. CDR1 and CDR2 from the germline V gene are SGDLS and YYNGEE. CDR3 bases: TGTGCCAGCAGCGTAGACTTATCTGGGACAGGGACTTACAATGAGCAGTTCTTC. This gives the protein CASSVDLSGTGTYNEQFF.

The chain couples TRBV7-9 to TRBJ1-1, with 8 bases matching TRBD1. V gave up 5 bases and J gave up 4 bases; unmatched junction bases: 3. The CDR3 totals 13 residues. Germline V gene sequence: CDR1 SEHNR, CDR2 FQNEAQ (reference sequence). In DNA form, the CDR3 reads TGTGCCAGCAGCCCGGGACAGGCCACTGAAGCTTTCTTT. This encodes CASSPGQATEAFF.

This clone was seen more than once but under ten times. CDR3 in DNA: TGTGCCAGCAGTCTTCAGACAGCCTGGCCCACTGAAGCTTTCTTT. This gives the protein CASSLQTAWPTEAFF. V usage is TRBV27 and J usage is TRBJ1-1; D perhaps matches TRBD1 (5 bases). CDR1 is MNHEY and CDR2 is SMNVEV in the germline V gene (reference sequence). V lost 5 bases and J 4 bases, leaving 17 bases between the germline ends. The CDR3 runs 15 residues.

The genes are TRBV11-2 and TRBJ1-5; the D gene is possibly TRBD1 (6 bases). V dropped 1 base and J dropped 7 bases, with 17 bases sitting between them. This CDR3 comprises 16 residues. The germline CDR1 and CDR2 sequences are SGHAT and FQNNGV. The CDR3 sequence: CASSLGTGLVEQPQHF. The DNA of the CDR3 is TGTGCCAGCAGCTTAGGCACAGGGCTAGTGGAGCAGCCCCAGCATTTT.

This chain uses TRBV7-9 with TRBJ2-1, with a possible D match to TRBD2 (6 bases). The ends were cut back, 3 bases at V and 0 bases at J, with 12 bases in the middle. Germline V gene data show CDR1 as SEHNR and CDR2 as FQNEAQ (reference sequence). This CDR3 has 16 amino acids. The CDR3 loop reads CASSLPDGSSYNEQFF. The CDR3 nucleotides read TGTGCCAGCAGCTTGCCCGACGGGAGCTCCTACAATGAGCAGTTCTTC.

The V gene is TRBV6-1, the J gene TRBJ1-2, with D possibly TRBD1 on 5 matching bases. The V gene's germline CDR1 is MNHNS and CDR2 SASEGT. Between the trimmed V and J ends, which lost 0 bases and 3 bases, there was a span of 11 bases. This CDR3 is 15 amino acids long. The CDR3 DNA reads as TGTGCCAGCAGTGAAGCGACGCGGGGGTACTATGGCTACACCTTC. It yields the protein CASSEATRGYYGYTF.